This TCR beta chain was profiled in a study of OX40 agonist ivuxolimab in advanced cancers. Study details: Among those treated, three patients had partial responses, one with hepatocellular carcinoma and two with cutaneous melanoma. The study's findings and limits: Nonresponders included some who also had low normalized T-cell clonal expansion. Partial responders treated at 0.1-3.0 mg/kg exhibited clonal expansion among the lowest measured.

About this clone itself: What it binds is unknown.

Germline V gene sequence: CDR1 MDHEN, CDR2 SYDVKM. V lost 5 bases to trimming and J lost 6 bases; unmatched junction nucleotides: 10. This CDR3 is built from 15 residues. Assay: immunoSEQ multiplex PCR; the TCRdb copy retains only in-frame clones and omits some. Here the sample spans about 62,000 clones, roughly 82% being singletons. The material was CD4+ or CD8+ T cells sorted from blood, obtained in a trial of the OX40 agonist ivuxolimab. The V call is TRBV28, the J call TRBJ2-5; 9 nucleotides align to TRBD1. The TCR comes from an adult with an advanced solid tumor such as melanoma, head and neck, liver or kidney cancer. The CDR3 loop is CASSTDRGGTKTQYF. CDR3 DNA: TGTGCCAGCAGTACGGACAGGGGCGGTACGAAGACCCAGTACTTC. Full variable domain (remainder filled in from reference TRBV28 and TRBJ2-5): DVKVTQSSRYLVKRTGEKVFLECVQDMDHENMFWYRQDPGLGLRLIYFSYDVKMKEKGDIPEGYSVSREKKERFSLILESASTNQTSMYLCASSTDRGGTKTQYFGPGTRLLVL.